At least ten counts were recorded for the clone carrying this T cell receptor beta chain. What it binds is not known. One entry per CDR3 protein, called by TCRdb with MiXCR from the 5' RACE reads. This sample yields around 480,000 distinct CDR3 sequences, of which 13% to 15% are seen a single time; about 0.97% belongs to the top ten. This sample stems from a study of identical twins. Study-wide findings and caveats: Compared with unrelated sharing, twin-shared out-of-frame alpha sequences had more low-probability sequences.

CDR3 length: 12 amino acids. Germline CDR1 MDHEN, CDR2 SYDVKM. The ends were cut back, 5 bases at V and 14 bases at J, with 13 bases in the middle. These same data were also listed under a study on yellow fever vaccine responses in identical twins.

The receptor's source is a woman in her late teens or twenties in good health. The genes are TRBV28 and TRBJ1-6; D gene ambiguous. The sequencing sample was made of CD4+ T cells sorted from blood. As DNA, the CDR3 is TGTGCCAGCAGTATACTGGGGAGCACCCTCCACTTT. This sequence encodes CASSILGSTLHF.